This T cell receptor beta chain comes out of a study of shared clonotypes between healthy human individuals. Background on the study: CD4 naive and memory got three plates each, CD8 naive two, CD8 memory one. General observations from the study: Naive subsets usually exceeded memory subsets in estimated richness. The donor pool, a small one, limited the genetic and exposure-history diversity represented.

The V gene end was trimmed by 2 bases and the J gene end by 8 bases; junction bases not matched to a gene: 4. Germline loops: CDR1 MNHEY, CDR2 SMNVEV (reference sequence). The CDR3 loop spans 13 amino acids. The protocol was immunoSEQ multiplex PCR, while the TCRdb copy is restricted to in-frame clones and leaves out a portion. The sample lists approximately 980,000 clones; more than 75% were seen once. Remarks on this clone: Its antigen is unidentified.

The receptor was isolated from a man aged 18 to 29 in good health. Sequencing input: memory CD4+ T cells sorted from blood. Stated subset: CD45RA-negative fraction. The gene calls are TRBV27 and TRBJ1-2; 8 nucleotides match TRBD1. The CDR3 here is CASSLPTGGGYTF. The CDR3 coding sequence is TGTGCCAGCAGTTTACCCACAGGGGGAGGCTACACCTTC.